This passage covers 30 T cell receptor beta chains from one sample sequenced in a study of T cell changes during pregnancy in multiple sclerosis. The assay was immunoSEQ multiplex PCR, and TCRdb's table has in-frame clones only and misses some. The table records over 25,000 clones, 89% of them present only once. This sample comprised CD8+ T cells from peripheral blood mononuclear cells, obtained in the second trimester of pregnancy. The receptors derive from a female donor with multiple sclerosis, enrolled in a pregnancy study.

The V and J genes are TRBV30 and TRBJ2-5, with D maybe TRBD2 (6 bases). V lost 1 base to trimming and J lost 5 bases, with 11 bases between them. The CDR3 spans 13 residues. CDR1 GTSNPN and CDR2 SVGIG come from the germline V gene (reference sequence). The CDR3 here is CAWSDTREETQYF. CDR3 DNA: TGTGCCTGGAGTGACACTCGGGAGGAGACCCAGTACTTC.

The chain couples TRBV19 to TRBJ2-7; 7 bases are a match to TRBD2. Trimming took 5 bases from V and 6 from J; bases not matched to a gene: 7. Germline V gene data show CDR1 as LNHDA and CDR2 as SQIVND (reference sequence). The CDR3 extends over 13 amino acids. The CDR3 DNA follows: TGTGCCAGTAGTTTTGGACTAGGCCCCGAGCAGTACTTC. Protein product: CASSFGLGPEQYF.

This chain's CDR3 is CASSDETAYSPLHF. For the CDR3, the DNA is TGTGCCAGCAGTGACGAGACAGCCTATTCACCCCTCCACTTT. V is TRBV6-1 and J is TRBJ1-6; D possibly corresponds to TRBD1 (5 bases). CDR3 length: 14 amino acids. The germline V and J ends were trimmed by 3 bases and 8 bases, with 11 bases remaining between them. Germline values: CDR1 MNHNS, CDR2 SASEGT.

The CDR3 nucleotides read TGTGCCAGCAGCCAAGATTGGGCAGCCGGGGAGCTGTTTTTT. It encodes CASSQDWAAGELFF. The gene calls are TRBV14 and TRBJ2-2; D is undetermined. V was trimmed by 0 bases and J by 6 bases, leaving 8 bases between them. The CDR3 is made up of 14 amino acids. Germline V lookup: CDR1 SGHDN, CDR2 FVKESK. The full variable domain, rest sourced from reference TRBV14 and TRBJ2-2, is EAGVTQFPSHSVIEKGQTVTLRCDPISGHDNLYWYRRVMGKEIKFLLHFVKESKQDESGMPNNRFLAERTGGTYSTLKVQPAELEDSGVYFCASSQDWAAGELFFGEGSRLTVL.

This clone is labeled medium-sized (0.01 to 0.1%). The V call is TRBV7-2, the J call TRBJ1-5; no firm D call. Deletions cut 1 base from V and 1 base from J, with 8 bases between. The V gene's germline CDR1 is SGHTA and CDR2 FQGNSA. The CDR3 consists of 15 residues. The CDR3 sequence is CASSLVTGSNQPQHF. CDR3 DNA sequence: TGTGCCAGCAGCTTAGTCACCGGGAGCAATCAGCCCCAGCATTTT. Together with reference TRBV7-2 and TRBJ1-5, the CDR3 gives the full variable domain: GAGVSQSPSNKVTEKGKDVELRCDPISGHTALYWYRQSLGQGLEFLIYFQGNSAPDKSGLPSDRFSAERTGGSVSTLTIQRTQQEDSAVYLCASSLVTGSNQPQHFGDGTRLSIL.

The J gene is TRBJ1-1, the V gene TRBV7-3, with D possibly matching TRBD1 (5 bases). Germline V gene data show CDR1 as SGHTA and CDR2 as FQGTGA. There are 14 residues in the CDR3. Deletions cut 5 bases from V and 1 base from J, with 11 bases between. The chain's CDR3 is CASSPGRANTEAFF. For the CDR3, the DNA is TGTGCCAGCAGCCCAGGGAGGGCGAACACTGAAGCTTTCTTT.

V gene TRBV5-8 combines with J gene TRBJ1-6, with unresolved D. CDR3 length: 16 residues. Trimming pared 4 bases from V and 0 bases from J, leaving 11 bases between. Germline CDR1 SGHTS, CDR2 YDEGEE. The CDR3 DNA sequence: TGTGCCAGCAGCGCCGACACTAGCTCCTATAATTCACCCCTCCACTTT. This translates into CASSADTSSYNSPLHF.

The chain carries TRBV30 and TRBJ2-1; TRBD2 matches 13 bases. The V and J ends lost 3 bases and 4 bases, in that order; junction bases with no gene match: 12. Germline CDR1 GTSNPN, CDR2 SVGIG (reference sequence). This CDR3 is 18 amino acids long. CDR3 in DNA: TGTGCCTGGAGGCCCACTGACGGACTAGCGGGAGAGTACAATGAGCAGTTCTTC. Its protein is CAWRPTDGLAGEYNEQFF. Looking up the rest from reference TRBV30 and TRBJ2-1 gives the full variable domain: SQTIHQWPATLVQPVGSPLSLECTVEGTSNPNLYWYRQAAGRGLQLLFYSVGIGQISSEVPQNLSASRPQDRQFILSSKKLLLSDSGFYLCAWRPTDGLAGEYNEQFFGPGTRLTVL.

The chain recombines TRBV27 with TRBJ2-7; D possibly corresponds to TRBD2 (5 bases). The CDR3 length is 11 residues. V gave up 10 bases and J gave up 4 bases, with 11 bases separating them. Germline loops: CDR1 MNHEY, CDR2 SMNVEV (reference sequence). In nucleotides, the CDR3 is TGTGCCACCGCCACGGGGTACGAGCAGTACTTC. Translated, it gives CATATGYEQYF.

V is TRBV9 and J is TRBJ1-2, with 11 bases matching TRBD1. CDR1 SGDLS and CDR2 YYNGEE come from the germline V gene. The V and J ends lost 3 bases and 6 bases, in that order; junction bases with no gene match: 7. This CDR3 has 15 amino acids. The CDR3 region has the DNA TGTGCCAGCAGCGGAGGACAGGGGGCAGTAAATGGCTACACCTTC. The encoded protein is CASSGGQGAVNGYTF.

This chain uses TRBV7-2 with TRBJ1-4; a weak D match, TRBD1 (5 bases). V was clipped by 5 bases and J by 8 bases, with 15 bases between them. Germline V gene lookup returns CDR1 SGHTA and CDR2 FQGNSA. This CDR3 is built from 14 residues. CDR3 in DNA: TGTGCCAGCAGCCCCTCTCAGGGAATCGAAAAACTGTTTTTT. This translates into CASSPSQGIEKLFF.

The chain links TRBV9 to TRBJ2-7; 7 nucleotides match TRBD1. V trimming: 3 bases; J trimming: 5 bases; junction bases outside the gene matches: 5. Germline V gene lookup returns CDR1 SGDLS and CDR2 YYNGEE. The CDR3 totals 13 residues. CDR3 region: CASSATGTHEQYF. CDR3 bases: TGTGCCAGCAGCGCGACAGGGACCCACGAGCAGTACTTC.

The chain joins TRBV7-9 to TRBJ2-7, with D maybe TRBD2 (6 bases). The CDR3 sequence is 15 residues long. Germline lookup yields CDR1 SEHNR and CDR2 FQNEAQ (reference sequence). V lost 5 bases, J lost 0 bases, and 14 bases lay in between. Here the CDR3 reads CASSMSGDLSYEQYF. Here the CDR3 DNA reads TGTGCCAGCAGCATGTCGGGAGATCTCTCCTACGAGCAGTACTTC.

This chain links TRBV7-9 with TRBJ1-1; D is perhaps TRBD1 (6 bases). With 5 bases removed from V and 11 bases from J, the gap between germline ends came to 15 bases. This CDR3 has 12 residues. Germline loops: CDR1 SEHNR, CDR2 FQNEAQ (reference sequence). This chain's CDR3 is CASSSTQGEAFF. The DNA of the CDR3 is TGTGCCAGCAGCAGCACACAGGGTGAGGCTTTCTTT.

In regard to this clone: A junction end diverges from the germline sequence, so it may reflect a read error. This chain connects TRBV7-9 to TRBJ1-1; 8 bases line up with TRBD1. Germline V lookup: CDR1 SEHNR, CDR2 FQNEAQ (reference sequence). The CDR3 covers 13 residues. The CDR3 DNA reads as TGTGTCAGCAGCCGACAGGGGTACACTGAAGCTTTCTTT. Translation gives CVSSRQGYTEAFF.

The chain recombines TRBV19 with TRBJ2-3; the match to TRBD2 covers 10 bases. The trim removed 3 bases at V and 5 bases at J, leaving 11 bases unmatched. Per the germline V gene, CDR1 is LNHDA and CDR2 is SQIVND (reference sequence). The CDR3 runs 17 residues. CDR3 in amino acids: CASSILSSGSYGDTQYF. The CDR3 nucleotides read TGTGCCAGTAGTATCCTCTCTAGCGGGAGTTATGGAGATACGCAGTATTTT.

The V gene is TRBV7-9, the J gene TRBJ2-1; TRBD2 matches 9 bases. This CDR3 contains 15 residues. V lost 4 bases, J lost 3 bases, and 4 bases stayed unmatched. The germline gives CDR1 SEHNR, CDR2 FQNEAQ (reference sequence). CDR3 DNA sequence: TGTGCCAGCAGCTATAGCGGGGGCAACTACAATGAGCAGTTCTTC. Translating it yields CASSYSGGNYNEQFF.

The chain carries TRBV9 and TRBJ2-3, with TRBD1 matching over 7 bases. Per germline, CDR1 SGDLS and CDR2 YYNGEE. The trim removed 1 base at V and 2 bases at J, leaving 13 bases unmatched. The CDR3 is 18 residues long. CDR3 residues: CASSVIGLDRAATDTQYF. CDR3 coding DNA: TGTGCCAGCAGCGTAATAGGGTTAGACAGGGCAGCCACAGATACGCAGTATTTT. Filled out from reference TRBV9 and TRBJ2-3, the complete variable domain reads DSGVTQTPKHLITATGQRVTLRCSPRSGDLSVYWYQQSLDQGLQFLIQYYNGEERAKGNILERFSAQQFPDLHSELNLSSLELGDSALYFCASSVIGLDRAATDTQYFGPGTRLTVL.

The chain is built from TRBV12-5 and TRBJ2-1; 8 positions match TRBD2. CDR1 is LGHNT, CDR2 FRNRAP, per germline. CDR3 size: 14 residues. V lost 7 bases and J lost 8; bases outside the gene matches: 10. The CDR3 loop is CASAGGARGDEQFF. The DNA for the CDR3 is TGTGCTAGTGCCGGGGGGGCCCGGGGCGATGAGCAGTTCTTC.

This clone occurred a few times. The V gene is TRBV2, the J gene TRBJ2-1; 14 nucleotides align to TRBD2. The CDR3 runs 15 residues. Trimming took 8 bases from V and 6 from J; bases not matched to a gene: 6. CDR1 SNHLY and CDR2 FYNNEI come from the germline V gene. CDR3 sequence reads: CASGGLAGGPNEQFF. In DNA form, the CDR3 reads TGTGCCAGCGGTGGACTAGCGGGAGGCCCCAATGAGCAGTTCTTC.

This sequence joins TRBV4-3 and TRBJ2-3; D may be TRBD1 (6 bases). Germline V gene lookup returns CDR1 LGHNA and CDR2 YSLEER. The CDR3 has 17 amino acids. The V and J ends lost 0 bases and 10 bases respectively, with 23 bases between them. The CDR3 DNA reads as TGCGCCAGCAGCCAAGAAGGGGGAGTGAAGGAATTTTCTGCGCAGTATTTT. It codes for CASSQEGGVKEFSAQYF.

V usage is TRBV7-9 and J usage is TRBJ1-1, with TRBD1 identical over 7 bases. V shed 5 bases and J 2 bases; nucleotides not matched to a gene: 5. Germline lookup yields CDR1 SEHNR and CDR2 FQNEAQ (reference sequence). This CDR3 contains 14 residues. CDR3 amino acids: CASSPRTGNTEAFF. In nucleotides, the CDR3 is TGTGCCAGCAGCCCACGGACAGGTAACACTGAAGCTTTCTTT.

This chain joins TRBV6-1 and TRBJ2-1; 13 nucleotides match TRBD2. The V and J ends lost 8 bases and 6 bases, in that order; junction bases with no gene match: 4. The CDR3 sequence is 14 residues long. From germline, CDR1 is MNHNS and CDR2 SASEGT. The CDR3 is CASLGLAGTNEQFF. CDR3 in DNA: TGTGCCAGCTTGGGACTAGCGGGGACCAATGAGCAGTTCTTC.

The rearrangement links TRBV27 to TRBJ1-2, with D tentatively TRBD1 (6 bases). Trimming shortened V by 8 bases and J by 4 bases, and 17 bases separated the two germline ends. Germline values: CDR1 MNHEY, CDR2 SMNVEV (reference sequence). CDR3 length: 14 amino acids. The CDR3 sequence is CASGHTGSAYGYTF. CDR3 nucleotides: TGTGCCAGCGGACATACAGGGTCGGCCTATGGCTACACCTTC.

The V and J genes are TRBV7-8 and TRBJ2-3; tentatively, D is TRBD2 (5 bases). Germline V gene data show CDR1 as SGHVS and CDR2 as FQNEAQ. This CDR3 contains 16 residues. V was pared by 0 bases and J by 2 bases, with 12 bases between. The CDR3 DNA reads TGTGCCAGCAGCTTAGCCGGGAAGGTTATCACAGATACGCAGTATTTT. Protein sequence: CASSLAGKVITDTQYF. The full variable domain, in which reference TRBV7-8 and TRBJ2-3 provide the parts outside the CDR3, is GAGVSQSPRYKVAKRGQDVALRCDPISGHVSLFWYQQALGQGPEFLTYFQNEAQLDKSGLPSDRFFAERPEGSVSTLKIQRTQQEDSAVYLCASSLAGKVITDTQYFGPGTRLTVL.

Of note for this clone: A junction end diverges from the germline sequence, so it may reflect a read error. This chain joins TRBV27 and TRBJ2-7; D is possibly TRBD1 (5 bases). The CDR3 totals 11 residues. In germline, CDR1 is MNHEY, CDR2 SMNVEV (reference sequence). The DNA for the CDR3 is TGTGCCGTCCGGGTAGGGGCGTTAGTTACGTTC. Its translation is CAVRVGALVTF.

This chain links TRBV7-2 with TRBJ1-5; 8 bases are a match to TRBD1. The CDR3 length is 15 residues. The J segment lost 4 bases and the V segment lost 5 bases, leaving 7 bases of the junction unmatched. Germline lookup yields CDR1 SGHTA and CDR2 FQGNSA. The CDR3 loop is CASSPWTGNNQPQHF. Here the CDR3 DNA reads TGTGCCAGCAGCCCCTGGACAGGGAATAATCAGCCCCAGCATTTT.

The V gene is TRBV27, the J gene TRBJ2-2; the match to TRBD1 covers 10 bases. The germline CDR1 and CDR2 sequences are MNHEY and SMNVEV (reference sequence). The CDR3 is 16 amino acids. The junction had 6 bases not matched to a gene; V was cut back by 4 bases and J by 4 bases. This chain's CDR3 is CASSSPGQGITGELFF. The CDR3 coding sequence is TGTGCCAGCAGTTCTCCGGGACAGGGGATCACCGGGGAGCTGTTTTTT.

This clone was observed once. The chain carries TRBV5-8 and TRBJ2-2; weak D call: TRBD2 (6 bases). CDR1 and CDR2 (germline): SGHTS, YDEGEE. The CDR3 spans 15 residues. V was clipped by 1 base and J by 0 bases, with 7 bases between them. The CDR3 DNA reads TGTGCCAGCAGCTTGTGGGGGGCGAACACCGGGGAGCTGTTTTTT. Translation: CASSLWGANTGELFF.

This chain uses TRBV29-1 with TRBJ2-7, with 7 bases aligning to TRBD1. Germline lookup yields CDR1 SQVTM and CDR2 ANQGSEA. The junction had 10 bases not matched to a gene; V was cut back by 6 bases and J by 5 bases. This CDR3 region has 13 residues. CDR3 region: CSVATGVGNEQYF. The CDR3 DNA reads as TGCAGCGTAGCTACAGGGGTTGGGAACGAGCAGTACTTC.